This is a list of T cell receptor beta chains from one sample in a study of blood T cell repertoires in COVID-19. The data were produced by immunoSEQ multiplex PCR, yet TCRdb's version contains in-frame clones alone and is incomplete. This sample carries approximately 190,000 clones, 82% of them seen once, and the ten largest clones take roughly 8%. The specimen was peripheral blood. The receptor set was obtained from a woman in her sixties with COVID-19, enrolled during active disease. The CDR3 runs from the conserved cysteine through the conserved F or W. A D gene is named only where the DNA matches it firmly.

TRBV5-6 | NA | CASSFFSNSGQPQHF
TRBV28 | NA | CASSLVRDTEAFF
TRBV20-1 | NA | CSAYRVGYTF
TRBV4-1 | NA | CASSQEGGSGSYNEQFF
TRBV7-9 | TRBD1 | CASSLEGGQGAYEQYF
TRBV5-3 | TRBD1 | CARSLRGQGVYGYTF
TRBV7-9 | NA | CASSPQDSYNQPQHF
TRBV28 | TRBD1 | CASSLGQGGNEQFF
TRBV11-2 | TRBD1 | CASSRGQGYNEQFF
TRBV9 | NA | CASSEWGGEQETQYF
TRBV9 | TRBD1 | CASSAEGASNSPLHF
TRBV19 | NA | CASSILGGTEAFF
TRBV5-1 | NA | CASSYGRGTWDRYTF
TRBV19 | NA | CASSISWGAGETQYF
TRBV19 | NA | CASSTIAANTGELFF
TRBV5-4 | TRBD1 | CASSFGTGGGSPLHF
TRBV10-1 | TRBD2 | CASSELLAGGPTGELFF
TRBV5-6 | TRBD1 | CASSEDRGDTQYF
TRBV19 | NA | CASSLGGATDTQYF
TRBV10-3 | NA | CATRTELNSPLHF
TRBV6-5 | TRBD1 | CASRSDRGIFYEQYF
TRBV19 | TRBD1 | CASSIGDRVSGYGYTF